This T cell receptor (beta chain) comes out of a study of cytomegalovirus exposure and HLA in healthy donors. Study-level findings and limits: In an earlier analysis, most TCR beta V segments were productive about 87% or about 30% of the time.

60 Vbeta and 13 Jbeta primers were used in PCR. Libraries were prepared by immunoSEQ multiplex PCR; TCRdb keeps only in-frame clonotypes and omits some of them. The table has 150,000 to 200,000 clones, around four fifths seen once. The germline CDR1 and CDR2 sequences are SQVTM and ANQGSEA. V was clipped by 8 bases and J by 0 bases, with 8 bases between them. This CDR3 has 12 amino acids. For this clone: Its antigen is not identified.

This sequence originates from a man aged 50 or older in good health and CMV-seronegative. This chain uses TRBV29-1 with TRBJ1-3; the D gene is possibly TRBD1 (5 bases). The sequenced sample consisted of PBMCs. DNA for the CDR3: TGCAGCCTACAGGACTCTGGAAACACCATATATTTT. This gives the protein CSLQDSGNTIYF.